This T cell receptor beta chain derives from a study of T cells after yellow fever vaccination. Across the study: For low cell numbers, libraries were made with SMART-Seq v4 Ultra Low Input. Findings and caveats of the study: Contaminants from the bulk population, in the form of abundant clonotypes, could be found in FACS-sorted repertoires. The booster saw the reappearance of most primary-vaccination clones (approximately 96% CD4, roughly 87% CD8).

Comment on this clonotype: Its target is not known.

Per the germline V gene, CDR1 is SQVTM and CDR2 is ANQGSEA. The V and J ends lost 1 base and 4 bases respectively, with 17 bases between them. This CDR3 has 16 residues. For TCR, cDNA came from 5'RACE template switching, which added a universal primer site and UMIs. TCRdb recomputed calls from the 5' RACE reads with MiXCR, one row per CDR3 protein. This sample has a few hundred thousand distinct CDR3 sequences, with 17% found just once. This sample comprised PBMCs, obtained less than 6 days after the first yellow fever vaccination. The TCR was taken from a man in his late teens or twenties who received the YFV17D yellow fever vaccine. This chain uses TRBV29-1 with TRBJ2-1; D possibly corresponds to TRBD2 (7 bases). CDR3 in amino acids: CSVEGGGQGFYNEQFF. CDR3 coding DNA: TGCAGCGTTGAAGGGGGGGGGCAGGGTTTTTACAATGAGCAGTTCTTC.